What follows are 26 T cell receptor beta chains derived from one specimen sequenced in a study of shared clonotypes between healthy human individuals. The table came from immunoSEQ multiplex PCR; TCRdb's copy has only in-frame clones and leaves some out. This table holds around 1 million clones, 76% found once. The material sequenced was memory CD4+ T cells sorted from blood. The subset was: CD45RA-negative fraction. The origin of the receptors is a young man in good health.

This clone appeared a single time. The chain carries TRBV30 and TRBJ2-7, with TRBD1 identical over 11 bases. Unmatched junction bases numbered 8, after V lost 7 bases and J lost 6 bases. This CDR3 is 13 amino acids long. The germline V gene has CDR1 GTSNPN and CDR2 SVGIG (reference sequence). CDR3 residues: CASAGQGGSEQYF. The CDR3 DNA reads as TGTGCCTCCGCGGGACAGGGGGGGAGCGAGCAGTACTTC.

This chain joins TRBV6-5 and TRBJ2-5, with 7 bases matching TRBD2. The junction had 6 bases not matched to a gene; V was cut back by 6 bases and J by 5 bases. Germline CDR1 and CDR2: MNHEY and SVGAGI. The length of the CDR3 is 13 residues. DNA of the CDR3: TGTGCCAGCAGCCCGGGAGGTGGGGAGACCCAGTACTTC. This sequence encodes CASSPGGGETQYF.

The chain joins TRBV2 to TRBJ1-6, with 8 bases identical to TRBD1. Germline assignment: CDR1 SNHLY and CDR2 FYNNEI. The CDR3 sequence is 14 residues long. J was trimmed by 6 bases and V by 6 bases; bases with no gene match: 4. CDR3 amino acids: CASSLTGVNSPLHF. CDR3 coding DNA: TGTGCCAGCAGCCTGACAGGGGTTAATTCACCCCTCCACTTT.

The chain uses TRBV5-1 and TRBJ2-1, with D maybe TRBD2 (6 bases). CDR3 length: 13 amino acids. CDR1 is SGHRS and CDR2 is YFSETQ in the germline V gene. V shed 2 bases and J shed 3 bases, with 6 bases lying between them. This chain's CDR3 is CASSFSGYNEQFF. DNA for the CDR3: TGCGCCAGCAGCTTTAGCGGCTACAATGAGCAGTTCTTC.

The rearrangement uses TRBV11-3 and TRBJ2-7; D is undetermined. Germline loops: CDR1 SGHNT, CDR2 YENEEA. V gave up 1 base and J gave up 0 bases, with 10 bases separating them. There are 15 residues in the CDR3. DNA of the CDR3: TGTGCCAGCAGCTTAGGTCTAGGAAGCTCCTACGAGCAGTACTTC. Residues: CASSLGLGSSYEQYF.

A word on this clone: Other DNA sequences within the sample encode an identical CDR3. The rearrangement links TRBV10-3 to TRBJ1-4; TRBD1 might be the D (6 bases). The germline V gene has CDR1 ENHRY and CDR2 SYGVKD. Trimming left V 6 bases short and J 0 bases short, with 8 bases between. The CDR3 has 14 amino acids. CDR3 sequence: CAIREGATNEKLFF. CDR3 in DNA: TGTGCCATCAGAGAGGGGGCAACTAATGAAAAACTGTTTTTT.

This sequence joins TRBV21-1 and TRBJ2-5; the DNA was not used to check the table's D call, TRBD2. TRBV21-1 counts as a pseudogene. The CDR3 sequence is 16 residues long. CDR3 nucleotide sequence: TGTGCCAGCAGCAAGCCGTGGTGTCAAAGAGGGGAGACCCAGTACTTC. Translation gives CASSKPWCQRGETQYF.

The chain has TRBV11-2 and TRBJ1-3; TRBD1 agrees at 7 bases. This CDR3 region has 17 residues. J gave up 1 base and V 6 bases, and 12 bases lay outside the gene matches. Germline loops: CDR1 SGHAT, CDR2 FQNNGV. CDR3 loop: CASRRRATGESGNTIYF. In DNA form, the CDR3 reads TGTGCCAGCAGGCGACGCGCAACAGGGGAGTCTGGAAACACCATATATTTT.

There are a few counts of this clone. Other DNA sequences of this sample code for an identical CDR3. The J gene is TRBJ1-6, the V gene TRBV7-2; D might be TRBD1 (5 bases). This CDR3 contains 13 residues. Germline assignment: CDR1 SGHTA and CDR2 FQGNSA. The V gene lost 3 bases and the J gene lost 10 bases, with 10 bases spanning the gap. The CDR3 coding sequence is TGTGCCAGCAGCTTGGGGGGAGGCTCACCCCTCCACTTT. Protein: CASSLGGGSPLHF.

The CDR3 region is CASSLGGQLKAQYF. DNA for the CDR3: TGTGCCAGCAGCTTGGGGGGACAGTTAAAGGCCCAGTACTTC. The gene calls are TRBV5-6 and TRBJ2-5, with 7 bases matching TRBD1. Trimming cost V 0 bases and J 9 bases; bases outside gene matches: 8. CDR3 length: 14 amino acids. CDR1 and CDR2 (germline): SGHDT, YYEEEE.

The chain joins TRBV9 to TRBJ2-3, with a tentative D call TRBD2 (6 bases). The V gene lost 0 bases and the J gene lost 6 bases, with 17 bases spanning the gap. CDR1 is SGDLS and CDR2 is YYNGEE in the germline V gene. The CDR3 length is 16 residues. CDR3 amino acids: CASSVGLTSRVDTQYF. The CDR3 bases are TGTGCCAGCAGCGTAGGGCTGACTAGTCGGGTGGATACGCAGTATTTT.

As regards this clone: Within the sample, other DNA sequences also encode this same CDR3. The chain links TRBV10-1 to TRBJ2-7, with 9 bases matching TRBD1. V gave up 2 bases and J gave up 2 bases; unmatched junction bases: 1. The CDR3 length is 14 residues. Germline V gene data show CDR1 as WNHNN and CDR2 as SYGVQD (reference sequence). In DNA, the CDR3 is TGCGCCAGCAGTGAGGGGACAGGGCCCTACGAGCAGTACTTC. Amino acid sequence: CASSEGTGPYEQYF.

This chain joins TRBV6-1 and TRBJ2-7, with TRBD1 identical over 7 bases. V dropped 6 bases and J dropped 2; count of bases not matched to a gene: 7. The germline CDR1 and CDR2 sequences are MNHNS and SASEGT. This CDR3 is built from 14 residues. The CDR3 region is CASRMTQGTYEQYF. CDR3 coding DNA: TGTGCCAGCAGGATGACACAGGGGACCTACGAGCAGTACTTC.

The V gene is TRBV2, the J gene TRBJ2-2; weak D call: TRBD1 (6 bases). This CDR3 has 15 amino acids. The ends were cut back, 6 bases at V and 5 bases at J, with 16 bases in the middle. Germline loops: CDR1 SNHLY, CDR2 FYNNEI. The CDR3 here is CASRGQGKITGELFF. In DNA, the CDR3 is TGTGCCAGCAGAGGGCAGGGGAAAATTACCGGGGAGCTGTTTTTT. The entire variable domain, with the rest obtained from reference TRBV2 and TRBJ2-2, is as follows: EPEVTQTPSHQVTQMGQEVILRCVPISNHLYFYWYRQILGQKVEFLVSFYNNEISEKSEIFDDQFSVERPDGSNFTLKIRSTKLEDSAMYFCASRGQGKITGELFFGEGSRLTVL.

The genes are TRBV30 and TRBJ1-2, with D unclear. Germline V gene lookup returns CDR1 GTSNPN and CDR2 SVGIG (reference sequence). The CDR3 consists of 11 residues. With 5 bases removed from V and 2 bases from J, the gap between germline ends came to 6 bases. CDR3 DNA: TGTGCCTGGGGACGGAACTATGGCTACACCTTC. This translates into CAWGRNYGYTF.

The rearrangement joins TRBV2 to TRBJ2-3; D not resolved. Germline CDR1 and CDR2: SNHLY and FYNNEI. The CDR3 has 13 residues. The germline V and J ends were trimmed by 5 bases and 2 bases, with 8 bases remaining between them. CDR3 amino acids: CASSPDYTDTQYF. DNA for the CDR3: TGTGCCAGCAGTCCCGATTACACAGATACGCAGTATTTT. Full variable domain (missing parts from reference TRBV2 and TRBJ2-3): EPEVTQTPSHQVTQMGQEVILRCVPISNHLYFYWYRQILGQKVEFLVSFYNNEISEKSEIFDDQFSVERPDGSNFTLKIRSTKLEDSAMYFCASSPDYTDTQYFGPGTRLTVL.

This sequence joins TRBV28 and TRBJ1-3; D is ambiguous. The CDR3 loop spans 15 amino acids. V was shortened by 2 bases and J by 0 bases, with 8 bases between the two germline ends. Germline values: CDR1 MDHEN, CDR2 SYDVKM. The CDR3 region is CASSLGGVSGNTIYF. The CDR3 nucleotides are TGTGCCAGCAGTTTAGGCGGGGTCTCTGGAAACACCATATATTTT.

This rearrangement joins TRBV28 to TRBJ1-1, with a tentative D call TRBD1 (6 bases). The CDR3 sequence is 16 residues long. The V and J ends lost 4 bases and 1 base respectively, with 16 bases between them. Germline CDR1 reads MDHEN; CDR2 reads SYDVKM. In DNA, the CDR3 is TGTGCCAGCAGTTCGCTGCTTTCAGGGGAGAACACTGAAGCTTTCTTT. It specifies CASSSLLSGENTEAFF.

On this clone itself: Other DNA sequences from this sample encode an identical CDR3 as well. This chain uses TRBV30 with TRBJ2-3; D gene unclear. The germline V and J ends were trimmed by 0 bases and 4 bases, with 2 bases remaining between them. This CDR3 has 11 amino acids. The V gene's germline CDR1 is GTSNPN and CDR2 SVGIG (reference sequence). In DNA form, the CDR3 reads TGTGCCTGGAGTGTATCAGATACGCAGTATTTT. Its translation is CAWSVSDTQYF.

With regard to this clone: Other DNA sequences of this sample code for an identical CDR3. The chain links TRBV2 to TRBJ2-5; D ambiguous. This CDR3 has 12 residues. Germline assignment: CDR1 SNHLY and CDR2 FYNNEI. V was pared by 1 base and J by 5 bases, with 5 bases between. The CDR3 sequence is CASSEVVETQYF. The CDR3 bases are TGTGCCAGCAGTGAAGTAGTGGAGACCCAGTACTTC.

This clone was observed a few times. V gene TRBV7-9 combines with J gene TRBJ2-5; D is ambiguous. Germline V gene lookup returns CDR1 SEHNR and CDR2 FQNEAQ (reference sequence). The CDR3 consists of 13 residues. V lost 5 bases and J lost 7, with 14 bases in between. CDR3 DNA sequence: TGTGCCAGCAGCCACGAGGCAGCTGGGACCCAGTACTTC. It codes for CASSHEAAGTQYF.

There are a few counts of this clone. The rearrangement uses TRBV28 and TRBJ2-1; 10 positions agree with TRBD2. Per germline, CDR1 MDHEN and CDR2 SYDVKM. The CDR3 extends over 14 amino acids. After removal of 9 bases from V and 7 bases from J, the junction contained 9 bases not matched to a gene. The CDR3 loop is CASSAGGPLNEQFF. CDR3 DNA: TGTGCCAGTTCAGCGGGGGGGCCTTTGAATGAGCAGTTCTTC.

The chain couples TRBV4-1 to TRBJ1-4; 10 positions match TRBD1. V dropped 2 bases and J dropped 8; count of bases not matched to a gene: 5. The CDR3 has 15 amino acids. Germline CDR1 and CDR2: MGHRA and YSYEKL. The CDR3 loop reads CASSQIGTGEEKLFF. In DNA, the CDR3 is TGCGCCAGCAGCCAAATCGGGACAGGGGAGGAAAAACTGTTTTTT.

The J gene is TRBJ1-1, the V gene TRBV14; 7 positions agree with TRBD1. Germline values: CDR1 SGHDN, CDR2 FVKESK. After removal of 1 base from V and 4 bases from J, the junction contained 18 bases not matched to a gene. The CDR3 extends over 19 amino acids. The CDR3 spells CASSQGLLGISQGGTEAFF. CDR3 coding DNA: TGTGCCAGCAGCCAAGGTCTTCTGGGGATAAGTCAGGGGGGCACTGAAGCTTTCTTT.

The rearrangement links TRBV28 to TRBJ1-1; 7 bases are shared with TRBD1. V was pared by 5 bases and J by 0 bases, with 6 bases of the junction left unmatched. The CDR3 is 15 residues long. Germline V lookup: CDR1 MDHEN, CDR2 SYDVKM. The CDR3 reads CASSPSGTVNTEAFF. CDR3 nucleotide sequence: TGTGCCAGCAGTCCGTCCGGGACAGTGAACACTGAAGCTTTCTTT.

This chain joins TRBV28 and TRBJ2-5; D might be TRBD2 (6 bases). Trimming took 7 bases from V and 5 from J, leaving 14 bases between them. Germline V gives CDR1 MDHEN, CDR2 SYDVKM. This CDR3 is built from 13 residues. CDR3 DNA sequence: TGTGCCAGCAACCCAGGAGGGGAGGAGACCCAGTACTTC. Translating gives CASNPGGEETQYF.